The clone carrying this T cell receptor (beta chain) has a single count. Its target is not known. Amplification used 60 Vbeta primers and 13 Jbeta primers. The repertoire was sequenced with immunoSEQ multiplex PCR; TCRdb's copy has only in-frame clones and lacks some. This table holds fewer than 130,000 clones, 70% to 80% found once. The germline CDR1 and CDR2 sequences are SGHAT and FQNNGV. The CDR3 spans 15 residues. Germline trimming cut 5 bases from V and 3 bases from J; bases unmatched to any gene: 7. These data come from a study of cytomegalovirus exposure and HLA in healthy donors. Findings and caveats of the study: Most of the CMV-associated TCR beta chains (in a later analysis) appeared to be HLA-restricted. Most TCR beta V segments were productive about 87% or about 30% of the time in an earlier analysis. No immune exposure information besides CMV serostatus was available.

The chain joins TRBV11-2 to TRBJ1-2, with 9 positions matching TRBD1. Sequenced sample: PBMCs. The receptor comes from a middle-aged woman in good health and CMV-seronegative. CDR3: CASSHRTGEYYGYTF. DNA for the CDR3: TGTGCCAGCAGCCACCGGACAGGGGAATACTATGGCTACACCTTC.